Included here is one T cell receptor (beta chain) sequence, with context. Trimming took 7 bases from V and 3 from J, leaving 12 bases between them. Germline CDR1 reads SQVTM; CDR2 reads ANQGSEA. The CDR3 length is 13 residues. This record comes from a study of blood T cells in healthy people across ages. Combining a sample-barcoded 5' primer with a J-beta primer mix, a second PCR ran for roughly 7 to 12 cycles. Each CDR3 protein gets one entry after TCRdb re-called the 5' RACE reads with MiXCR. The sample has about 720,000 distinct CDR3 sequences; roughly 25% are singletons. These records were also assigned to another study, of T cells of mothers and their children.

What was sequenced was blood. The origin of this receptor is a boy younger than 18 in good health. The chain links TRBV29-1 to TRBJ1-4; the D gene is possibly TRBD1 (6 bases). CDR3 amino acids: CSGRQDSNEKLFF. CDR3 DNA sequence: TGCAGCGGCCGACAGGACTCTAATGAAAAACTGTTTTTT. Filled out from reference TRBV29-1 and TRBJ1-4, the complete variable domain reads SAVISQKPSRDICQRGTSLTIQCQVDSQVTMMFWYRQQPGQSLTLIATANQGSEATYESGFVIDKFPISRPNLTFSTLTVSNMSPEDSSIYLCSGRQDSNEKLFFGSGTQLSVL.